Detailed here is one T cell receptor beta chain. As yet, its antigen is unknown. Data came from immunoSEQ multiplex PCR; TCRdb stores just in-frame clones and leaves some out. This table has about 680,000 clones, roughly nine tenths appearing once. The data stem from a study of Ad26.COV2.S vaccination and SARS-CoV-2 variants. On the study more broadly: It was the COV1001 Ad26.COV2.S trial arm that included the donor. The vaccine Ad26.COV2.S was put into the muscle once, or twice with 56 days between.

Study-wide results and limits: The TCR breadth and depth analyses may have produced an underestimate of total T cell responses.

Noted treatment: 15 to 20 received Ad26.COV2.S at low or high dose, single or two shots; roughly five received placebo; per-sample allocation not given. At day 63 after the first vaccine or placebo injection, samples were drawn. Germline V gene lookup returns CDR1 SEHNR and CDR2 FQNEAQ (reference sequence). This CDR3 comprises 14 residues. Trimming took off 2 bases at V and 5 bases at J, with 10 bases between the two ends. The chain links TRBV7-9 to TRBJ1-5; D gene unclear. Sequenced here: peripheral blood, sampled in a trial of Ad26.COV2.S vaccine versus placebo. The clonotype was recovered from a person between 18 and 60 years old who received the Ad26.COV2.S COVID-19 vaccine or a placebo. CDR3 DNA sequence: TGTGCCAGCAGCTTAATGGGAAACCATCAGCCCCAGCATTTT. It specifies CASSLMGNHQPQHF. Full variable domain (remainder filled in from reference TRBV7-9 and TRBJ1-5): DTGVSQNPRHKITKRGQNVTFRCDPISEHNRLYWYRQTLGQGPEFLTYFQNEAQLEKSRLLSDRFSAERPKGSFSTLEIQRTEQGDSAMYLCASSLMGNHQPQHFGDGTRLSIL.